Reported below is one TCR beta chain. The data were obtained in a study of blood T cell repertoires in COVID-19. Study-level information: The United States, Italy and Spain were the sources of the acute and convalescent COVID-19 samples. From T cells, B-cell-depleted T cells, or PBMCs came the material, which was cDNA or gDNA.

The CDR3 sequence is 16 residues long. V shed 4 bases and J 4 bases; nucleotides not matched to a gene: 9. CDR1 is SEHNR, CDR2 FQNEAQ, per germline (reference sequence). How the authors handled the data: Reference gene primers were amplified, and this amplification served to estimate nucleated cell counts. Sequenced by immunoSEQ multiplex PCR; TCRdb stores in-frame clones only, minus some. That table gives V, J and clone size, and the DNA gave D and trimming. The sample yields about 70,000 clones, about 80% seen once. Sequenced sample: peripheral blood. The TCR was taken from a man between 70 and 80 years old who had recovered from COVID-19. The J gene is TRBJ1-1, the V gene TRBV7-9; 10 bases map to TRBD1. DNA for the CDR3: TGTGCCAGCAGCTCCTCCGGGACAGGGGCGGGCACTGAAGCTTTCTTT. Amino acid sequence: CASSSSGTGAGTEAFF.